Only a few counts were recorded for the clone carrying this TCR beta chain. Its antigen is currently unknown. This record belongs to a study of response to subunit inactivated influenza vaccine. Study results and caveats: Each seasonal flu vaccination may recruit only limited new T cells, authors suggested.

MiXCR was run by TCRdb on the RT-PCR reads, yielding one entry per CDR3 protein. In the table there are roughly 760,000 distinct CDR3 sequences, around 20% of which are singletons. V lost 5 bases to trimming and J lost 1 base, with 15 bases between them. CDR3 size: 15 residues. This receptor was taken from a man in his forties or fifties who received an inactivated influenza vaccine. V usage is TRBV12-3 or TRBV12-4 and J usage is TRBJ2-7; D perhaps matches TRBD2 (7 bases). Sequences were derived from PBMCs from blood, sampled roughly 5 days after vaccination. The CDR3 sequence: CASSPGGAESYEQYF. CDR3 in DNA: TGTGCCAGCAGTCCTGGGGGGGCGGAGTCCTACGAGCAGTACTTC.